The clone carrying this TCR beta chain was seen just once. The data are from a study of blood T cell repertoires in COVID-19. Across the study: Material from acute and convalescent COVID-19 was sourced from the United States, Italy and Spain. Sources were T cells, B-cell-depleted T cells, or PBMCs; the material itself was cDNA or gDNA.

Under the authors' procedure: Estimation of nucleated cell counts relied on the amplification of reference gene primers. Produced via immunoSEQ multiplex PCR; TCRdb's table is partial and in-frame only. That table gives V, J and clone size, and the DNA gave D and trimming. The sample holds 310,000 or so clones, around nine tenths seen once. The CDR3 covers 16 residues. V shed 3 bases, J shed 4 bases, and the junction held 9 bases outside the gene matches. From germline, CDR1 is LGHDT and CDR2 YNNKEL (reference sequence). Sequences were obtained from peripheral blood. The chain employs TRBV3-1 (or the pseudogene TRBV3-2) and TRBJ2-1; TRBD2 matches at 7 bases. This receptor was identified in a woman aged 25-40 years with COVID-19, enrolled during active disease. The CDR3 DNA reads TGTGCCAGCAGCCATAACCGGGACTACGGATACAATGAGCAGTTCTTC. It encodes CASSHNRDYGYNEQFF.